The 14 T cell receptor beta chains given below trace back to one sample, sequenced in a study of blood T cell repertoires in COVID-19. This table comes from immunoSEQ multiplex PCR, and its TCRdb copy is limited to in-frame clones, with some not included. The table records about 190,000 clones, around 91% of them present only once. The sample was peripheral blood. The receptors derive from a man aged 50-59 years with acute or convalescent COVID-19.

This chain links TRBV7-8 with TRBJ2-1; 8 nucleotides align to TRBD2. The CDR3 has 15 residues. CDR1 and CDR2 (germline): SGHVS, FQNEAQ. The V segment lost 3 bases and the J segment 7 bases; nucleotides outside the gene matches: 8. The CDR3 protein is CASSFPSGQGNEQFF. The CDR3 DNA reads TGTGCCAGCAGCTTCCCTAGCGGGCAGGGGAATGAGCAGTTCTTC. Variable domain in full (rest from reference TRBV7-8 and TRBJ2-1): GAGVSQSPRYKVAKRGQDVALRCDPISGHVSLFWYQQALGQGPEFLTYFQNEAQLDKSGLPSDRFFAERPEGSVSTLKIQRTQQEDSAVYLCASSFPSGQGNEQFFGPGTRLTVL.

CDR3 DNA: TGTGCCAGTAGTATAACAGACTATGGCTACACCTTC. Translated, it gives CASSITDYGYTF. The chain links TRBV19 to TRBJ1-2; the D is unclear. This CDR3 comprises 12 residues. V gave up 2 bases and J gave up 3 bases, with 4 bases separating them. Germline V CDR1 and CDR2: LNHDA, SQIVND (reference sequence).

V and J are TRBV30 and TRBJ2-3; 14 nucleotides line up with TRBD2. Trimming cost V 4 bases and J 7 bases; bases outside gene matches: 10. The CDR3 runs 16 residues. Germline lookup yields CDR1 GTSNPN and CDR2 SVGIG (reference sequence). CDR3 region: CAWTPLGLAGVYTQYF. The CDR3 DNA follows: TGTGCCTGGACTCCTCTGGGACTAGCGGGGGTCTATACGCAGTATTTT.

The V and J genes are TRBV7-2 and TRBJ1-5; D uncertain. The CDR3 is 13 amino acids. Trimming took off 2 bases at V and 6 bases at J, with 8 bases between the two ends. Germline-derived CDR1 and CDR2 are SGHTA and FQGNSA. This chain's CDR3 is CASSLFSGQPQHF. In DNA, the CDR3 is TGTGCCAGCAGCTTATTTTCGGGTCAGCCCCAGCATTTT.

The chain recombines TRBV5-1 with TRBJ2-7; TRBD2 matches 8 bases. J was trimmed by 5 bases and V by 1 base; bases with no gene match: 8. The germline gives CDR1 SGHRS, CDR2 YFSETQ. CDR3 length equals 15 residues. CDR3: CASSLRFGLADEQYF. The CDR3 DNA follows: TGCGCCAGCAGCTTGAGGTTTGGACTAGCTGACGAGCAGTACTTC.

This clone has a single count. The rearrangement uses TRBV19 and TRBJ1-5; D possibly corresponds to TRBD1 (6 bases). V was clipped by 5 bases and J by 2 bases, with 16 bases between them. The CDR3 has 16 amino acids. Germline CDR1 reads LNHDA; CDR2 reads SQIVND (reference sequence). The CDR3 coding sequence is TGTGCCAGTAGTCCGTCCCGGGACATGGGCAATCAGCCCCAGCATTTT. Encoded protein: CASSPSRDMGNQPQHF.

The rearrangement links TRBV9 to TRBJ1-6; no firm D call. The V end lost 1 base, the J end lost 10 bases, and 9 bases lay between the germline ends. Looked up from germline, CDR1 is SGDLS and CDR2 is YYNGEE. The CDR3 consists of 13 residues. The CDR3: CASSVHQASPLHF. The CDR3 nucleotides read TGTGCCAGCAGCGTACACCAGGCGTCACCCCTCCACTTT.

The chain employs TRBV6-4 and TRBJ2-3; no reliable D call. The ends were cut back, 3 bases at V and 6 bases at J, with 13 bases in the middle. The germline CDR1 and CDR2 sequences are MRHNA and SNTAGT. CDR3 size: 14 residues. CDR3 in DNA: TGTGCCAGCAGTGATGCCAGGCTCTCGGATACGCAGTATTTT. Its protein product is CASSDARLSDTQYF.

This chain links TRBV11-2 with TRBJ1-1; the D is unclear. Germline V gives CDR1 SGHAT, CDR2 FQNNGV. Trimming took off 0 bases at V and 0 bases at J, with 11 bases between the two ends. The length of the CDR3 is 16 residues. The CDR3 spells CASSLEVRSMNTEAFF. The CDR3 nucleotides are TGTGCCAGCAGCTTAGAAGTTCGCAGTATGAACACTGAAGCTTTCTTT. Using reference TRBV11-2 and TRBJ1-1 for the parts outside the CDR3, the full variable domain is EAGVAQSPRYKIIEKRQSVAFWCNPISGHATLYWYQQILGQGPKLLIQFQNNGVVDDSQLPKDRFSAERLKGVDSTLKIQPAKLEDSAVYLCASSLEVRSMNTEAFFGQGTRLTVV.

J is TRBJ1-1 and V is TRBV19, with 8 positions matching TRBD1. The V gene end was trimmed by 0 bases and the J gene end by 5 bases; junction bases not matched to a gene: 5. This CDR3 has 15 amino acids. The germline gives CDR1 LNHDA, CDR2 SQIVND (reference sequence). This CDR3 is CASSIEFDRGTEAFF. As DNA, the CDR3 is TGTGCCAGTAGTATAGAATTCGACAGGGGAACTGAAGCTTTCTTT. The complete variable domain, with remaining parts taken from reference TRBV19 and TRBJ1-1, reads DGGITQSPKYLFRKEGQNVTLSCEQNLNHDAMYWYRQDPGQGLRLIYYSQIVNDFQKGDIAEGYSVSREKKESFPLTVTSAQKNPTAFYLCASSIEFDRGTEAFFGQGTRLTVV.

V is TRBV11-2 and J is TRBJ1-5; 11 bases line up with TRBD1. The CDR3 totals 18 residues. The germline V gene encodes CDR1 SGHAT and CDR2 FQNNGV. The ends lost 5 bases at V and 9 bases at J; junction bases unmatched: 18. DNA of the CDR3: TGTGCCAGCAGCCACGGACAGGGGGCGAATATGTCCGGGGGGCCCCAGCATTTT. Amino acids: CASSHGQGANMSGGPQHF. Full variable domain (rest looked up from reference TRBV11-2 and TRBJ1-5): EAGVAQSPRYKIIEKRQSVAFWCNPISGHATLYWYQQILGQGPKLLIQFQNNGVVDDSQLPKDRFSAERLKGVDSTLKIQPAKLEDSAVYLCASSHGQGANMSGGPQHFGDGTRLSIL.

V and J are TRBV6-5 and TRBJ2-7; 7 bases are a match to TRBD1. Germline V gene sequence: CDR1 MNHEY, CDR2 SVGAGI. This CDR3 has 15 residues. V was pared by 8 bases and J by 3 bases, with 13 bases of the junction left unmatched. CDR3 amino acids: CASRRARGTDYEQYV. CDR3 sequence (DNA): TGTGCCAGCCGACGGGCCCGAGGGACAGACTACGAGCAGTACGTC.

This clone was seen just once. This chain links TRBV7-9 with TRBJ2-2; 9 bases line up with TRBD1. The length of the CDR3 is 15 residues. V trimming: 6 bases; J trimming: 4 bases; junction bases outside the gene matches: 6. Germline V gene lookup returns CDR1 SEHNR and CDR2 FQNEAQ (reference sequence). Here the CDR3 DNA reads TGTGCCAGCAGTCGGGGACAGGGAGGCACCGGGGAGCTGTTTTTT. This encodes CASSRGQGGTGELFF.

The chain carries TRBV3-1 (or the pseudogene TRBV3-2) and TRBJ1-5; the D is unclear. In germline, CDR1 is LGHDT, CDR2 YNNKEL (reference sequence). The CDR3 has 13 amino acids. V was trimmed by 2 bases and J by 7 bases, leaving 9 bases between them. CDR3 amino acids: CASSQQVKQPQHF. The CDR3 DNA is TGTGCCAGCAGCCAACAGGTTAAGCAGCCCCAGCATTTT.